This T cell receptor beta chain was profiled in a study of T cell repertoires in cytomegalovirus infection. Background on the study: Evidence of both CMV infection and a matching HLA type came from public TCR beta signatures.

This clonotype was observed a handful of times. Its antigen remains unidentified. Each CDR3 protein gets one entry after TCRdb re-called the reads with MiXCR. The sample lists a few hundred thousand distinct CDR3 sequences, roughly 15% occurring once. Per the germline V gene, CDR1 is SQVTM and CDR2 is ANQGSEA. The CDR3 consists of 14 residues. General study results and limits: HLA-C-restricted CMV clonotypes gave the most frequent clonotype in two of eight donors. Of the TCR beta families, the public ones yielded a cumulative frequency that identified carriers of CMV plus the relevant HLA.

Specimen: PBMCs. This chain joins TRBV29-1 and TRBJ2-3; 7 nucleotides line up with TRBD2. The source of this sequence is a human donor in good health (CMV status not recorded). Some clones in this sample may be carry-over from other donors' samples. As DNA, the CDR3 is TGCAGTGGGGGGGGTAGCGGGTTCACAGATACGCAGTATTTT. Protein sequence: CSGGGSGFTDTQYF.